These 20 T cell receptor beta chains originate from one sample sequenced in a study of T cells after yellow fever vaccination. TCRdb used MiXCR to reprocess the 5' RACE reads, holding one entry per CDR3 protein. The data hold more than 25,000 distinct CDR3 sequences, with roughly 6% observed a single time. The specimen was PBMCs, either bulk or a sorted T-cell subset (CD4+, CD8+, memory, or dextramer-sorted; not recorded which), collected on the day of the yellow fever booster vaccination. The source is a man younger than 40 who received the YFV17D yellow fever vaccine.

This clonotype was counted a few times. V is TRBV12-3 or TRBV12-4 and J is TRBJ2-7, with D perhaps assigned TRBD1 or TRBD2 (5 bases each). The CDR3 consists of 13 residues. Trimming shortened V by 6 bases and J by 7 bases, and 16 bases separated the two germline ends. The CDR3 loop reads CASSPGPSTEQYF. CDR3 nucleotide sequence: TGTGCCAGCAGCCCGGGACCGAGTACGGAGCAGTACTTC.

The sample holds many counts of this clonotype. The J gene is TRBJ2-1, the V gene TRBV7-9; the match to TRBD2 covers 12 bases. Per germline, CDR1 SEHNR and CDR2 FQNEAQ (reference sequence). CDR3 size: 15 residues. V shed 5 bases and J 7 bases; nucleotides not matched to a gene: 6. CDR3 nucleotide sequence: TGTGCCAGCAGCAAGACTAGCGGGAGATTGAATGAGCAGTTCTTC. Amino acid sequence: CASSKTSGRLNEQFF. Filled out from reference TRBV7-9 and TRBJ2-1, the complete variable domain reads DTGVSQNPRHKITKRGQNVTFRCDPISEHNRLYWYRQTLGQGPEFLTYFQNEAQLEKSRLLSDRFSAERPKGSFSTLEIQRTEQGDSAMYLCASSKTSGRLNEQFFGPGTRLTVL.

The V call is TRBV30, the J call TRBJ2-1; a weak D match, TRBD2 (5 bases). Germline CDR1 is GTSNPN and CDR2 is SVGIG (reference sequence). The CDR3 spans 11 residues. V was pared by 3 bases and J by 9 bases, with 9 bases between. The CDR3 region is CAWRRDGEQFF. CDR3 nucleotide sequence: TGTGCCTGGAGGAGGGATGGTGAGCAGTTCTTC.

This clonotype was detected a few times. The rearrangement links TRBV20-1 to TRBJ2-1; perhaps TRBD1 as D (6 bases). Trimming left V 3 bases short and J 7 bases short, with 16 bases between. Germline CDR1 and CDR2: DFQATT and SNEGSKA (reference sequence). The CDR3 has 14 residues. The CDR3 DNA is TGCAGTGCTAGGGGTGGGGGCGAGGTAAATGAGCAGTTCTTC. This gives the protein CSARGGGEVNEQFF.

The chain links TRBV7-6 to TRBJ1-6, with a tentative D call TRBD1 (5 bases). V was trimmed by 1 base and J by 7 bases, leaving 11 bases between them. Germline V gene lookup returns CDR1 SGHVS and CDR2 FNYEAQ. The CDR3 has 15 residues. The CDR3 here is CASSLGPRDNSPLHF. The CDR3 nucleotides are TGTGCCAGCAGCTTAGGGCCGCGGGACAATTCACCCCTCCACTTT. Variable domain in full (rest from reference TRBV7-6 and TRBJ1-6): GAGVSQSPRYKVTKRGQDVALRCDPISGHVSLYWYRQALGQGPEFLTYFNYEAQQDKSGLPNDRFSAERPEGSISTLTIQRTEQRDSAMYRCASSLGPRDNSPLHFGNGTRLTVT.

This clonotype was seen only a few times. The V and J genes are TRBV20-1 and TRBJ2-3; 9 nucleotides match TRBD2. V lost 4 bases, J lost 7 bases, and 6 bases stayed unmatched. CDR3 length equals 13 residues. The V gene's germline CDR1 is DFQATT and CDR2 SNEGSKA (reference sequence). CDR3 DNA sequence: TGCAGTGCTATCCGGGCGGGAGGGAATACGCAGTATTTT. This translates into CSAIRAGGNTQYF.

This clonotype was picked up many times. The chain recombines TRBV10-3 with TRBJ2-5; 15 bases align to TRBD2. Trimming cost V 5 bases and J 2 bases; bases outside gene matches: 6. This CDR3 comprises 17 residues. Germline-derived CDR1 and CDR2 are ENHRY and SYGVKD. CDR3 loop: CAISRGLAGGGQETQYF. DNA for the CDR3: TGTGCCATCAGTCGCGGACTAGCGGGAGGGGGGCAAGAGACCCAGTACTTC.

The table lists this clonotype with many counts. In DNA, the CDR3 is TGTGCCAGCAGCTACTGGACAGACCAAGAGACCCAGTACTTC. It is translated as CASSYWTDQETQYF. J is TRBJ2-5 and V is TRBV7-8, with D tentatively TRBD1 (6 bases). CDR1 and CDR2 (germline): SGHVS, FQNEAQ. V lost 4 bases and J 0 bases, leaving 9 bases between the germline ends. CDR3 length: 14 amino acids.

Ten or more counts support this clonotype. This chain connects TRBV6-2 or TRBV6-3 to TRBJ1-5; 10 bases are a match to TRBD1. The CDR3 is 15 amino acids. Trimming removed 7 bases from V and 6 bases from J; junction bases left unmatched: 9. Per the germline V gene, CDR1 is MNHEY and CDR2 is SVGEGT. The CDR3 coding sequence is TGTGCCAGCACCAGGACGGGACAGGGGAGTCAGCCCCAGCATTTT. This encodes CASTRTGQGSQPQHF.

This clonotype is labeled medium-sized. The chain has TRBV7-3 and TRBJ2-3; D may be TRBD1 or TRBD2 (5 bases each). Germline V gives CDR1 SGHTA, CDR2 FQGTGA. The CDR3 has 14 amino acids. The V gene lost 3 bases and the J gene lost 1 base, with 8 bases spanning the gap. CDR3 region: CASSLMGGTDTQYF. CDR3 DNA sequence: TGTGCCAGCAGCTTGATGGGGGGCACAGATACGCAGTATTTT. The full variable domain, in which reference TRBV7-3 and TRBJ2-3 provide the parts outside the CDR3, is GAGVSQTPSNKVTEKGKYVELRCDPISGHTALYWYRQSLGQGPEFLIYFQGTGAADDSGLPNDRFFAVRPEGSVSTLKIQRTERGDSAVYLCASSLMGGTDTQYFGPGTRLTVL.

This clonotype has more than one count but fewer than ten. V is TRBV5-4 and J is TRBJ1-2, with D possibly matching TRBD1 (6 bases). Trimming took 6 bases from V and 0 from J, leaving 12 bases between them. The CDR3 runs 14 residues. Germline CDR1 SGHNT, CDR2 YYREEE (reference sequence). The DNA for the CDR3 is TGTGCCAGCACCGTGGACAGTGCTAACTATGGCTACACCTTC. Translation: CASTVDSANYGYTF.

V usage is TRBV12-3 or TRBV12-4 and J usage is TRBJ2-2; D remains unclear. The length of the CDR3 is 14 residues. V dropped 5 bases and J dropped 5 bases, with 12 bases sitting between them. CDR3 nucleotide sequence: TGTGCCAGCAGTCGCGCTGGGATAACCGGGGAGCTGTTTTTT. Amino acids: CASSRAGITGELFF.

This clonotype was observed at least ten times. This chain joins TRBV7-2 and TRBJ1-2; tentatively, D is TRBD1 (6 bases). With 4 bases removed from V and 6 bases from J, the gap between germline ends came to 21 bases. There are 16 residues in the CDR3. CDR1 and CDR2 from the germline V gene are SGHTA and FQGNSA. The CDR3 protein is CASSSPAGAKGNGYTF. The CDR3 bases are TGTGCCAGCAGCTCTCCCGCGGGGGCGAAGGGTAATGGCTACACCTTC.

This clonotype was detected many times. The chain is built from TRBV20-1 and TRBJ2-1; D possibly matches TRBD1 or TRBD2 (5 bases each). Deletions cut 6 bases from V and 9 bases from J, with 15 bases between. CDR3 length equals 12 residues. Germline V gives CDR1 DFQATT, CDR2 SNEGSKA (reference sequence). CDR3 region: CSALEGQGEQFF. The CDR3 DNA is TGCAGTGCCCTAGAGGGGCAGGGTGAGCAGTTCTTC.

This clonotype has ten or more counts. J is TRBJ2-1 and V is TRBV4-1, with 12 positions matching TRBD2. Germline CDR1 MGHRA, CDR2 YSYEKL. The CDR3 has 16 amino acids. V lost 3 bases to trimming and J lost 9 bases; unmatched junction nucleotides: 9. CDR3 region: CASSQPTSGSRGEQFF. The CDR3 region has the DNA TGCGCCAGCAGCCAGCCGACTAGCGGGAGCCGGGGTGAGCAGTTCTTC.

Ten or more counts support this clonotype. V usage is TRBV27 and J usage is TRBJ2-7; the D gene is possibly TRBD1 (6 bases). V was cut by 2 bases and J by 1 base, with 9 bases left in between. This CDR3 spans 14 amino acids. The germline V gene has CDR1 MNHEY and CDR2 SMNVEV (reference sequence). CDR3: CASSLVRGSYEQYF. In DNA, the CDR3 is TGTGCCAGCAGTTTAGTCAGGGGATCCTACGAGCAGTACTTC.

In its sample, this clonotype was seen many times. V is TRBV28 and J is TRBJ1-4; TRBD1 agrees at 8 bases. The germline V gene has CDR1 MDHEN and CDR2 SYDVKM. This CDR3 has 15 residues. V shed 4 bases and J 8 bases; nucleotides not matched to a gene: 9. Here the CDR3 DNA reads TGTGCCAGCAGTTCAACAGGGGGAGGTTGGGAAAAACTGTTTTTT. It yields the protein CASSSTGGGWEKLFF.

This clonotype came up many times. V is TRBV12-3 or TRBV12-4 and J is TRBJ2-3, with no clear D. Trimming removed 0 bases from V and 5 bases from J, with 12 bases in between. This CDR3 spans 15 amino acids. CDR3 coding DNA: TGTGCCAGCAGTTTAGCCTCAATAGTGAGAGATACGCAGTATTTT. Translating it yields CASSLASIVRDTQYF.

In its sample, this clonotype was seen many times. The chain joins TRBV7-2 to TRBJ2-5; D tentatively reads TRBD1 or TRBD2 (5 bases each). Trimming took off 1 base at V and 5 bases at J, with 17 bases between the two ends. Germline assignment: CDR1 SGHTA and CDR2 FQGNSA. The CDR3 is made up of 16 amino acids. CDR3 sequence reads: CASSLVRGHGAETQYF. CDR3 bases: TGTGCCAGCAGCTTAGTCCGGGGCCATGGGGCGGAGACCCAGTACTTC.

This clonotype was counted many times. The rearrangement links TRBV10-3 to TRBJ2-1; 7 bases are shared with TRBD2. The J segment lost 5 bases and the V segment lost 8 bases, leaving 3 bases of the junction unmatched. The CDR3 is 12 amino acids. Looked up from germline, CDR1 is ENHRY and CDR2 is SYGVKD. CDR3 coding DNA: TGTGCCATCGCGGGAGCTGACAATGAGCAGTTCTTC. Translated, it gives CAIAGADNEQFF.